The 5 T cell receptor beta chains given below trace back to one sample, sequenced in a study of blood T cell repertoires in COVID-19. TCRdb's table, derived via immunoSEQ multiplex PCR, lists solely in-frame clones and lacks some. The sample records some 35,000 clones, roughly 88% being singletons. What was sequenced was peripheral blood. Source of these receptors: a man between 60 and 75 years old with active COVID-19.

This clone appeared once. CDR3: CASIGQGYSNQPQHF. CDR3 DNA sequence: TGTGCCAGCATCGGACAGGGATATAGCAATCAGCCCCAGCATTTT. The chain is built from TRBV6-5 and TRBJ1-5, with 8 bases identical to TRBD1. Germline V gene sequence: CDR1 MNHEY, CDR2 SVGAGI. V lost 7 bases, J lost 0 bases, and 5 bases stayed unmatched. This CDR3 is built from 15 residues.

The chain joins TRBV5-5 to TRBJ2-1; no definite D call. Trimming stripped 0 bases from V and 0 bases from J, with 13 bases between. The germline V gene encodes CDR1 SGHKS and CDR2 YYEKEE (reference sequence). CDR3 length: 17 residues. The CDR3 region is CASSLDSFPSSYNEQFF. Written as DNA, the CDR3 is TGTGCCAGCAGCTTGGACAGTTTTCCGAGCTCCTACAATGAGCAGTTCTTC.

The chain combines TRBV12-3 or TRBV12-4 with TRBJ2-7; a possible D gene is TRBD1 (6 bases). CDR3 length: 12 amino acids. V was clipped by 6 bases and J by 4 bases, with 10 bases between them. The chain's CDR3 is CASSLGQYEQYF. The CDR3 region has the DNA TGTGCCAGCAGCCTCGGACAGTACGAGCAGTACTTC.

V usage is TRBV10-3 and J usage is TRBJ2-7; possibly TRBD2 for D (6 bases). There are 18 residues in the CDR3. Germline assignment: CDR1 ENHRY and CDR2 SYGVKD. Deletions cut 0 bases from V and 3 bases from J, with 21 bases between. CDR3 sequence reads: CAISESSWGEREIYEQYF. The CDR3 DNA reads TGTGCCATCAGTGAGTCGAGTTGGGGGGAACGGGAGATCTACGAGCAGTACTTC.

The chain carries TRBV19 and TRBJ1-3; tentative D call: TRBD1 (5 bases). Between the trimmed V and J ends, which lost 6 bases and 2 bases, there was a span of 11 bases. The germline V gene has CDR1 LNHDA and CDR2 SQIVND (reference sequence). The CDR3 spans 14 residues. CDR3 residues: CASRAGTTGNTIYF. The DNA for the CDR3 is TGTGCCAGTAGAGCCGGGACTACTGGAAACACCATATATTTT.